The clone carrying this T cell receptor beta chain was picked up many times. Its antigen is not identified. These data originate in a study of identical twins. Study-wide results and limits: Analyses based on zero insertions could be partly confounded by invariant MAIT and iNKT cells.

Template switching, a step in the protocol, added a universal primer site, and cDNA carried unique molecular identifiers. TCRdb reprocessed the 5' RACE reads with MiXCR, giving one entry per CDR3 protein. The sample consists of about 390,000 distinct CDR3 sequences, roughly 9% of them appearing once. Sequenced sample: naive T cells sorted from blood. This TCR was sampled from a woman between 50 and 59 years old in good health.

The CDR3, as DNA: TGTGCCAGCAGCTTGGGGACAGGGATTTCACCTCTTTATAGCAATCAGCCCCAGCATTTT. Translation gives CASSLGTGISPLYSNQPQHF. This chain joins TRBV7-9 and TRBJ1-5, with 9 bases lining up with TRBD1. The V and J ends lost 3 bases and 0 bases, in that order; junction bases with no gene match: 15. This CDR3 spans 20 amino acids. Looked up from germline, CDR1 is SEHNR and CDR2 is FQNEAQ (reference sequence).